This T cell receptor (beta chain) was identified during a study of blood T cell repertoires in COVID-19. Whole-study context: Whether acute or convalescent, the COVID-19 samples came from the United States, Italy and Spain. Nucleic acid was either cDNA or gDNA, and it came from T cells, B-cell-depleted T cells, or PBMCs.

In the authors' workflow: Scientists estimated how many nucleated cells there were by amplifying reference gene primers. Method: immunoSEQ multiplex PCR; TCRdb's copy keeps in-frame clones and lacks some. The V and J calls and clone size come from that table; D and trimming were worked out from the DNA. The repertoire holds around 210,000 clones, with 86% as singletons. This CDR3 is built from 13 residues. The germline CDR1 and CDR2 sequences are SNHLY and FYNNEI. The V and J ends lost 10 bases and 1 base, in that order; junction bases with no gene match: 6. The receptor was derived from a woman aged 70 to 79 with acute or convalescent COVID-19. This chain links TRBV2 with TRBJ2-5; TRBD1 matches at 7 bases. Sequencing used peripheral blood. The CDR3 DNA reads as TGTGCCACTCAGGGGGAGCTCCAAGAGACCCAGTACTTC. The encoded protein is CATQGELQETQYF.